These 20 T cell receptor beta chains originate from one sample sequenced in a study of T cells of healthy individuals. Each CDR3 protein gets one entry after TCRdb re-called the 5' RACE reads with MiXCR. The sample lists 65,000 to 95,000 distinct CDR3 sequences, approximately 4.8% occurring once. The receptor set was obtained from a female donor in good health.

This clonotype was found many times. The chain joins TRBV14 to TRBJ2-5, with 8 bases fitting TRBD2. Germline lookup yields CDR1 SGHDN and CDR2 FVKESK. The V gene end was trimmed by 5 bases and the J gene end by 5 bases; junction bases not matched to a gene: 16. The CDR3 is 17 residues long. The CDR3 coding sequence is TGTGCCAGCAGCTACCAAATAGAAGCGGGAGTTGGCGAGACCCAGTACTTC. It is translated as CASSYQIEAGVGETQYF.

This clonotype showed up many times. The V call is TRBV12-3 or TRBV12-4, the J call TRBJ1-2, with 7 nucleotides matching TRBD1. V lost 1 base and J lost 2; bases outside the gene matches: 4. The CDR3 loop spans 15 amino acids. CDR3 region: CASSLGAGGNYGYTF. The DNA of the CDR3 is TGTGCCAGCAGTTTAGGTGCAGGGGGGAACTATGGCTACACCTTC.

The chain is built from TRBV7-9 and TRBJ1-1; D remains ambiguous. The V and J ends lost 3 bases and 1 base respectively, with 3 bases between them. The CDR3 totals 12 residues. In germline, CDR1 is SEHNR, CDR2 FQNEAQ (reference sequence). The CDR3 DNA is TGTGCCAGCAGCTTGGAGAACACTGAAGCTTTCTTT. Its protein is CASSLENTEAFF.

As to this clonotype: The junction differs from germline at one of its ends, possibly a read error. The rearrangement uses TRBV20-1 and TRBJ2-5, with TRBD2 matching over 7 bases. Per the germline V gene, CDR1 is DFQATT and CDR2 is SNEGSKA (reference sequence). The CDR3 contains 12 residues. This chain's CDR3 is CSTSPGRETQYF. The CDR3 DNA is TGCAGTACTAGCCCCGGGAGGGAGACCCAGTACTTC.

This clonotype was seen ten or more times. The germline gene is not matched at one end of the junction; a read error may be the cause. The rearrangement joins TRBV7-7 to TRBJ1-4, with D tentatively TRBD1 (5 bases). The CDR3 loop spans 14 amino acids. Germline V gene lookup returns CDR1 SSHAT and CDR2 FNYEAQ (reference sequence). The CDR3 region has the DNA TGTGCTAGCAGCTTAGCGAGGCGGGGGGATAAACTGTTTTTT. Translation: CASSLARRGDKLFF.

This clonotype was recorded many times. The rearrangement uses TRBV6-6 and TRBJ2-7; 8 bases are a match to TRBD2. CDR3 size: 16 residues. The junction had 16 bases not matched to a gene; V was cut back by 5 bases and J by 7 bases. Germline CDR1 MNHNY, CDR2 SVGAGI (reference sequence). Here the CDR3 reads CASSPPSGRDRPEQYF. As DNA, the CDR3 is TGTGCCAGCAGTCCACCTAGCGGGCGGGACCGGCCGGAGCAGTACTTC.

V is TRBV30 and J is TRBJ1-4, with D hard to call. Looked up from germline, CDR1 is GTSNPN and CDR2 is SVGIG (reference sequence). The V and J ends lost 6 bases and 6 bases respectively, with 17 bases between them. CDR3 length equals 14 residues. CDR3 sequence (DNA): TGTGCCTGCACCTCCCGGGGATTTGATGAAAAACTGTTTTTT. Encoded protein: CACTSRGFDEKLFF.

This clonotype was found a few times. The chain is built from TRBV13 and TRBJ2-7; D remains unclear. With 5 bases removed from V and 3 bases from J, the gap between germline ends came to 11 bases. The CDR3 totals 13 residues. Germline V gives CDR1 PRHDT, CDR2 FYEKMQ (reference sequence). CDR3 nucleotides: TGTGCCAGCAGCCGGACGGAGATCTACGAGCAGTACTTC. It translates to CASSRTEIYEQYF. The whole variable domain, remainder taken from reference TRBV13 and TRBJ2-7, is AAGVIQSPRHLIKEKRETATLKCYPIPRHDTVYWYQQGPGQDPQFLISFYEKMQSDKGSIPDRFSAQQFSDYHSELNMSSLELGDSALYFCASSRTEIYEQYFGPGTRLTVT.

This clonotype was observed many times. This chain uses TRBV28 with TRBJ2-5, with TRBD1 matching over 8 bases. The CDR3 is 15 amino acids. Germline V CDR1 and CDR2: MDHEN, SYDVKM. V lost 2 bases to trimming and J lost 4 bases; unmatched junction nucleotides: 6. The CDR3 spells CASSLLAGGSETQYF. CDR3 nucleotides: TGTGCCAGCAGTTTACTGGCAGGGGGCTCAGAGACCCAGTACTTC.

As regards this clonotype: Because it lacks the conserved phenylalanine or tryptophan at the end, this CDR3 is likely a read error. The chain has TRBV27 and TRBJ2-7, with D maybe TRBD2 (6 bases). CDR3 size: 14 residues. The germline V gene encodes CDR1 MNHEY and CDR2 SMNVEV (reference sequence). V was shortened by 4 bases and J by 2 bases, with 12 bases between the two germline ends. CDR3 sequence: CASSYAGTAYEQYL. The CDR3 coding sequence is TGTGCCAGCAGTTATGCGGGAACAGCCTACGAGCAGTACTTA.

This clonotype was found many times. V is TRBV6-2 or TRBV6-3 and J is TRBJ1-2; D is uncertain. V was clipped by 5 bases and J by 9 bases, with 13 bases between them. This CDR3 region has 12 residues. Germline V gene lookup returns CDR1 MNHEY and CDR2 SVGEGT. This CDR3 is CASSVQGRRYTF. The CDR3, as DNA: TGTGCCAGCAGTGTACAAGGGAGACGCTACACCTTC.

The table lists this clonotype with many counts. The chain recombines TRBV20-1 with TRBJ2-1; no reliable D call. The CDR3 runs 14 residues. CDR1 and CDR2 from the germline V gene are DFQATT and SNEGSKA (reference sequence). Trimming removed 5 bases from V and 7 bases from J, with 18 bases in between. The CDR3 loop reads CSAYKSSFGNEQFF. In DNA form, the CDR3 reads TGCAGTGCTTACAAGTCCTCCTTCGGGAATGAGCAGTTCTTC.

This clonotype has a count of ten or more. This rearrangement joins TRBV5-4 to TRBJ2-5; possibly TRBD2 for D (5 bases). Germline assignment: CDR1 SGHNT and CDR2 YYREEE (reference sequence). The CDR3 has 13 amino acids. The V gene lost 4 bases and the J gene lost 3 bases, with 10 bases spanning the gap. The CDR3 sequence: CASSPGLKETQYF. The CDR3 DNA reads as TGTGCCAGCAGCCCCGGACTCAAAGAGACCCAGTACTTC.

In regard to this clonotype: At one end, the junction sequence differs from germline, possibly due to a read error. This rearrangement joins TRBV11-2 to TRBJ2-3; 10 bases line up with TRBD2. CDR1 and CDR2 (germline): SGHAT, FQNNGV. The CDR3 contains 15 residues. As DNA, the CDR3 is TGTCCCAGCAGCCCAGGACTAGCGGTAACAGATACGCAGTATTTT. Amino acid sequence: CPSSPGLAVTDTQYF.

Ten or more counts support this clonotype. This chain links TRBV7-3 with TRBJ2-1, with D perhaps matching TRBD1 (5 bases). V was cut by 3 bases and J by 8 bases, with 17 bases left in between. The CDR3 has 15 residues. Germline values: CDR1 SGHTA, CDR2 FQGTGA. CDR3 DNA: TGTGCCAGCAGCTTTACTTACCAGGGTCCGGATGAGCAGTTCTTC. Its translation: CASSFTYQGPDEQFF.

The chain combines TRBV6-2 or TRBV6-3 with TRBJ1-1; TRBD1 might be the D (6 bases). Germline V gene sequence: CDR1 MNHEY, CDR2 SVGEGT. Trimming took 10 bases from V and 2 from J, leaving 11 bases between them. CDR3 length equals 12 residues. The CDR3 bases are TGTGCCATCACAGGGATCAACACTGAAGCTTTCTTT. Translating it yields CAITGINTEAFF.

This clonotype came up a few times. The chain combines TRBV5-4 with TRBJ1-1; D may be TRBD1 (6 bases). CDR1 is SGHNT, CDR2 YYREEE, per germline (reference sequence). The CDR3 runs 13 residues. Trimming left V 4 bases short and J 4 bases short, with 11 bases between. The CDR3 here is CASSIDRPTEAFF. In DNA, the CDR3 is TGTGCCAGCAGCATAGACAGGCCCACTGAAGCTTTCTTT.

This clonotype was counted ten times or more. The CDR3 nucleotides read TGCGCCAGCAGCTTGTTCGGATCGGACGGCCAAGAGACCCAGTACTTC. The encoded protein is CASSLFGSDGQETQYF. The chain has TRBV5-1 and TRBJ2-5, with D hard to call. Trimming removed 1 base from V and 1 base from J, with 14 bases in between. Germline V gene lookup returns CDR1 SGHRS and CDR2 YFSETQ. The CDR3 sequence is 16 residues long.

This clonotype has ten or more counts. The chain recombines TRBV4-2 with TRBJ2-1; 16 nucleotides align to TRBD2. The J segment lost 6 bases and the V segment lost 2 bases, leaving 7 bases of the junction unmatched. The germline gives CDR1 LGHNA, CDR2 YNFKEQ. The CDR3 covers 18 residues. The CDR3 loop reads CASSQTGTSGRAGNEQFF. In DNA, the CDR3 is TGTGCCAGCAGCCAAACCGGGACTAGCGGGAGGGCCGGCAATGAGCAGTTCTTC.

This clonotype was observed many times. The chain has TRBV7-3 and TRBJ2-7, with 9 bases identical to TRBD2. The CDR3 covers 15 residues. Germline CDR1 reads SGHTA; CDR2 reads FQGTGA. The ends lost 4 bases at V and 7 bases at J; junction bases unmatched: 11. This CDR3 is CASSSTSGGAGEQYF. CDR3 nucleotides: TGTGCCAGCAGCTCGACTAGCGGAGGGGCCGGGGAGCAGTACTTC.